Listed here are 6 T cell receptor beta chains from one sample, sequenced in a study of cytomegalovirus exposure and HLA in healthy donors. PCR employed 60 Vbeta and 13 Jbeta primers. Generated by immunoSEQ multiplex PCR, the TCRdb table keeps only in-frame clones and is missing some. The table lists around 200,000 clones, around 83% of them singletons. Sequenced sample: PBMCs. The receptors were sampled from a girl aged 2 to 9 in good health and CMV-seropositive.

CDR3 region: CASSLKAQGRGNTEAFF. CDR3 DNA: TGTGCCAGCAGCTTGAAGGCGCAGGGCAGGGGGAACACTGAAGCTTTCTTT. The genes are TRBV11-2 and TRBJ1-1, with TRBD1 as a possible D gene (6 bases). V shed 3 bases and J shed 1 base, with 18 bases lying between them. The V gene's germline CDR1 is SGHAT and CDR2 FQNNGV. The CDR3 has 17 residues.

V and J are TRBV6-6 and TRBJ2-7; 11 bases fit TRBD1. CDR1 MNHNY and CDR2 SVGAGI come from the germline V gene (reference sequence). V gave up 6 bases and J gave up 2 bases; unmatched junction bases: 9. The CDR3 sequence is 16 residues long. CDR3 nucleotides: TGTGCCAGCAGCCCGAATGGACAGGGGGCCCCCTACGAGCAGTACTTC. Translated: CASSPNGQGAPYEQYF.

This clone was observed a few times. The chain joins TRBV2 to TRBJ2-6; D is ambiguous. The CDR3 has 15 residues. Trimming removed 8 bases from V and 6 bases from J, with 17 bases in between. Germline V gene lookup returns CDR1 SNHLY and CDR2 FYNNEI. CDR3 DNA sequence: TGTGCCAGCGGCCCTAGGTGGCGAAAGGCCAACGTCCTGACTTTC. This codes for CASGPRWRKANVLTF.

This chain uses TRBV14 with TRBJ1-2, with a weak D call TRBD1 (5 bases). This CDR3 comprises 14 residues. Trimming stripped 6 bases from V and 4 bases from J, with 15 bases between. Looked up from germline, CDR1 is SGHDN and CDR2 is FVKESK. The CDR3 coding sequence is TGTGCCAGCAGATTCGGGGGGAAAAGCTATGGCTACACCTTC. This translates into CASRFGGKSYGYTF. The whole variable domain, filled in from reference TRBV14 and TRBJ1-2, reads EAGVTQFPSHSVIEKGQTVTLRCDPISGHDNLYWYRRVMGKEIKFLLHFVKESKQDESGMPNNRFLAERTGGTYSTLKVQPAELEDSGVYFCASRFGGKSYGYTFGSGTRLTVV.

The chain is built from TRBV7-6 and TRBJ2-5; tentative D call: TRBD2 (5 bases). With 5 bases removed from V and 1 base from J, the gap between germline ends came to 14 bases. The CDR3 loop spans 15 amino acids. CDR1 and CDR2 (germline): SGHVS, FNYEAQ. CDR3 loop: CASSPRTDSQETQYF. CDR3 in DNA: TGTGCCAGCAGCCCACGGACTGATTCCCAAGAGACCCAGTACTTC.

J is TRBJ2-7 and V is TRBV2; 10 bases map to TRBD2. The CDR3 spans 14 residues. Germline loops: CDR1 SNHLY, CDR2 FYNNEI. Trimming removed 2 bases from V and 6 bases from J; junction bases left unmatched: 4. CDR3 nucleotides: TGTGCCAGCAGTGAATACCTAGCGGGGGCCGAGCAGTACTTC. Protein product: CASSEYLAGAEQYF.